The rows below give T cell receptor beta chains drawn from one sample of a study of blood T cell repertoires in COVID-19. Clones were read by immunoSEQ multiplex PCR, and TCRdb kept only the in-frame ones, dropping some. In the table there are some 270,000 clones, nearly 90% of which are singletons. The source material was PBMCs or T cells enriched from blood (not recorded which). Receptors were obtained from an older woman who had recovered from COVID-19. CDR3s include the opening cysteine and the closing phenylalanine or tryptophan. The order of the fields is clone size, D gene, J gene, V gene, CDR3 DNA, CDR3 protein. The D gene is left open where the match is weak. The listing skips clone size in some rows; elsewhere it reads once, few, many or a size class.

clone size: NA
D gene: TRBD2
J gene: TRBJ2-5
V gene: TRBV7-9
CDR3 DNA: TGTGCCAGCAGCGTCGGGACTAGCGAAGAGGAGACCCAGTACTTC
CDR3 protein: CASSVGTSEEETQYF

clone size: NA
D gene: TRBD2
J gene: TRBJ2-3
V gene: TRBV5-1
CDR3 DNA: TGCGCCAGCGCCGCGGGGCGGGAGGCAAGCACAGATACGCAGTATTTT
CDR3 protein: CASAAGREASTDTQYF

clone size: NA
D gene: NA
J gene: TRBJ2-1
V gene: TRBV6-5
CDR3 DNA: TGTGCCAGCAGTTACTCCTTACAGGAGTTCAATGAGCAGTTCTTC
CDR3 protein: CASSYSLQEFNEQFF

clone size: NA
D gene: NA
J gene: TRBJ1-1
V gene: TRBV3-1/TRBV3-2
CDR3 DNA: TGTGCCAGCAGCCACCAGGGGTCGAACACTGAAGCTTTCTTT
CDR3 protein: CASSHQGSNTEAFF

clone size: NA
D gene: NA
J gene: TRBJ1-5
V gene: TRBV28
CDR3 DNA: TGTGCCAGCAGACTCCAAGACATCTCTAGCGGCATATATAGCAATCAGCCCCAGCATTTT
CDR3 protein: CASRLQDISSGIYSNQPQHF

clone size: NA
D gene: NA
J gene: TRBJ2-1
V gene: TRBV12-5
CDR3 DNA: TGTGCTAGTGGTTTGTCCACAGGGTTTAGGAATGAGCAGTTCTTC
CDR3 protein: CASGLSTGFRNEQFF

clone size: NA
D gene: TRBD1
J gene: TRBJ1-5
V gene: TRBV27
CDR3 DNA: TGTGCCAGCAGTTTACTTGGCAGGGGGGTGGGTCAGCCCCAGCATTTT
CDR3 protein: CASSLLGRGVGQPQHF

clone size: once
D gene: NA
J gene: TRBJ1-2
V gene: TRBV5-1
CDR3 DNA: TGCGCCAGCAGCTTGGCCACCGGGATTCAAATTTATGGCTACACCTTC
CDR3 protein: CASSLATGIQIYGYTF

clone size: NA
D gene: TRBD2
J gene: TRBJ2-1
V gene: TRBV7-3
CDR3 DNA: TGTGCCAGCAGCTTAACGGGACTAGCGGGACTCAATGAGCAGTTCTTC
CDR3 protein: CASSLTGLAGLNEQFF

clone size: NA
D gene: NA
J gene: TRBJ1-3
V gene: TRBV11-2
CDR3 DNA: TGTGCCAGCACCGGGACTGGAAACACCATATATTTT
CDR3 protein: CASTGTGNTIYF

clone size: NA
D gene: NA
J gene: TRBJ2-5
V gene: TRBV3-1/TRBV3-2
CDR3 DNA: TGTGCCAGCATCAATTTGGGGGGGGCAGAGACCCAGTACTTC
CDR3 protein: CASINLGGAETQYF

clone size: NA
D gene: TRBD1
J gene: TRBJ1-6
V gene: TRBV6-5
CDR3 DNA: TGTGCCAGCAGTTACCGGACAGGTTATAATTCACCCCTCCACTTT
CDR3 protein: CASSYRTGYNSPLHF

clone size: NA
D gene: TRBD1
J gene: TRBJ1-1
V gene: TRBV5-8
CDR3 DNA: TGTGCCAGCAGCCGCCGATCAGGGGGCCTTGAAGCTTTCTTT
CDR3 protein: CASSRRSGGLEAFF

clone size: NA
D gene: NA
J gene: TRBJ1-2
V gene: TRBV10-3
CDR3 DNA: TGTGCCATCAGCCATGGGACACTTATACCTTTGGGCTACACCTTC
CDR3 protein: CAISHGTLIPLGYTF

clone size: NA
D gene: NA
J gene: TRBJ2-3
V gene: TRBV23-1
CDR3 DNA: TGCGCCAGCATCCCGGGTCTGGAGATATATCTAGATACGCAGTATTTT
CDR3 protein: CASIPGLEIYLDTQYF

clone size: NA
D gene: TRBD1
J gene: TRBJ2-7
V gene: TRBV11-1
CDR3 DNA: TGTGCCAGCAGCTATAGACAGGGGGGTGACTACGAGCAGTACTTC
CDR3 protein: CASSYRQGGDYEQYF

clone size: NA
D gene: NA
J gene: TRBJ1-1
V gene: TRBV6-2/TRBV6-3
CDR3 DNA: TGTGCCAGCAGCCGGGGGGACGTCAGGAACACTGAAGCTTTCTTT
CDR3 protein: CASSRGDVRNTEAFF

clone size: NA
D gene: NA
J gene: TRBJ2-5
V gene: TRBV4-1
CDR3 DNA: TGCGCCAGCAGCCAAGGGGGAGAAGAGACCCAGTACTTC
CDR3 protein: CASSQGGEETQYF

clone size: NA
D gene: TRBD1
J gene: TRBJ1-3
V gene: TRBV3-1/TRBV3-2
CDR3 DNA: TGTGCCAGCAGCCATTACAGATCCCAGGGGGCGCGCGGAAACACCATATATTTT
CDR3 protein: CASSHYRSQGARGNTIYF

clone size: NA
D gene: NA
J gene: TRBJ2-1
V gene: TRBV7-3
CDR3 DNA: TGTGCCAGCAGCCTCGACAATGAGCAGTTCTTC
CDR3 protein: CASSLDNEQFF

clone size: NA
D gene: NA
J gene: TRBJ2-6
V gene: TRBV6-5
CDR3 DNA: TGTGCCAGCAGTTTTGACAGCTCAACCAACGTCCTGACTTTC
CDR3 protein: CASSFDSSTNVLTF

clone size: NA
D gene: NA
J gene: TRBJ1-3
V gene: TRBV5-1
CDR3 DNA: TGCGCCAGCAGCCCAGGTCAGGGGTATGGAAACACCATATATTTT
CDR3 protein: CASSPGQGYGNTIYF

clone size: NA
D gene: TRBD1
J gene: TRBJ1-4
V gene: TRBV6-4
CDR3 DNA: TGTGCCAGCGATGACAGGGTTGAAAAACTGTTTTTT
CDR3 protein: CASDDRVEKLFF

clone size: NA
D gene: NA
J gene: TRBJ1-4
V gene: TRBV9
CDR3 DNA: TGTGCCAGCAGCGCAGGGCAGACTAATGAAAAACTGTTTTTT
CDR3 protein: CASSAGQTNEKLFF

clone size: NA
D gene: NA
J gene: TRBJ1-1
V gene: TRBV2
CDR3 DNA: TGTGCCAGCAGTCCGTCGACAGTTCTCACTGAAGCTTTCTTT
CDR3 protein: CASSPSTVLTEAFF

clone size: NA
D gene: NA
J gene: TRBJ2-2
V gene: TRBV18
CDR3 DNA: TGTGCCAGCTCACCGTGGGCAGGCTATGACACCGGGGAGCTGTTTTTT
CDR3 protein: CASSPWAGYDTGELFF

clone size: NA
D gene: NA
J gene: TRBJ2-7
V gene: TRBV15
CDR3 DNA: TGTGCCACCAGCAGAGAGCGATACTACGAGCAGTACTTC
CDR3 protein: CATSRERYYEQYF

clone size: NA
D gene: TRBD1
J gene: TRBJ1-3
V gene: TRBV6-5
CDR3 DNA: TGTGCCAGCACCTACGACAGGGGCTCTGGAAACACCATATATTTT
CDR3 protein: CASTYDRGSGNTIYF